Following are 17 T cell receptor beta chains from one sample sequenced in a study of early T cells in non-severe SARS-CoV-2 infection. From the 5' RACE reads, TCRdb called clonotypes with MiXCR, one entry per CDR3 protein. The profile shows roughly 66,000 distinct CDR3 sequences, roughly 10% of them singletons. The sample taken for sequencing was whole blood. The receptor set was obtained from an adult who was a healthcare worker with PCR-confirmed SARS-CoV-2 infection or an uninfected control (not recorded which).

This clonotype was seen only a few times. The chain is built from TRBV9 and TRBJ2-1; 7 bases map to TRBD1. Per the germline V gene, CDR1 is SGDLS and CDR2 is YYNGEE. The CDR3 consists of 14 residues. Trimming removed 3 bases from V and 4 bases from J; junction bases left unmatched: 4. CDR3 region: CASSGQGPYNEQFF. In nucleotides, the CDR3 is TGTGCCAGCAGCGGACAGGGTCCTTACAATGAGCAGTTCTTC. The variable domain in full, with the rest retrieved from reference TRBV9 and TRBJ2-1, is DSGVTQTPKHLITATGQRVTLRCSPRSGDLSVYWYQQSLDQGLQFLIQYYNGEERAKGNILERFSAQQFPDLHSELNLSSLELGDSALYFCASSGQGPYNEQFFGPGTRLTVL.

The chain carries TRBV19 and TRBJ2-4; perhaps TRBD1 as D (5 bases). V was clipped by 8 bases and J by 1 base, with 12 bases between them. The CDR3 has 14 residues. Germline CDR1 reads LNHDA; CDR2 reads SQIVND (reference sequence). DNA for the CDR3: TGTGCCAGTCAGGGTTACGGGGCCAAAAACATTCAGTACTTC. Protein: CASQGYGAKNIQYF.

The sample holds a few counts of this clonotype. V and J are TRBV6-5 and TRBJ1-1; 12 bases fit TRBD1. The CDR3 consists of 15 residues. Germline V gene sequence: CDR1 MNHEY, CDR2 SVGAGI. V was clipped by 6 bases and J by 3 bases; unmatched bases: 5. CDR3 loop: CASRGQGAGDTEAFF. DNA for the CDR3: TGTGCCAGCAGGGGACAGGGGGCGGGGGACACTGAAGCTTTCTTT.

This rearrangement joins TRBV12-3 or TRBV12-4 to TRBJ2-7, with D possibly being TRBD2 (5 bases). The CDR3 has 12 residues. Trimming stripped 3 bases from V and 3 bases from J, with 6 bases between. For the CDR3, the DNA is TGTGCCAGCAGTTTCCGGGACTACGAGCAGTACTTC. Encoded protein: CASSFRDYEQYF.

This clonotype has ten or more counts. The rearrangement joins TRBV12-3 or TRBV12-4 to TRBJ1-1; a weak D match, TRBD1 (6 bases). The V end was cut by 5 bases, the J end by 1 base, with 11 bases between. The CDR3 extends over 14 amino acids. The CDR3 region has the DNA TGTGCCAGCAGTAAATCGACAGGGAACACTGAAGCTTTCTTT. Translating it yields CASSKSTGNTEAFF.

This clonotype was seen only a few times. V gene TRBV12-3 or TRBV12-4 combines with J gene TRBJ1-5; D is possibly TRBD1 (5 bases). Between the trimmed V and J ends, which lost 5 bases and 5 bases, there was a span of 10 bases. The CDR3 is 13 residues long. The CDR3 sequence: CASSGGDYQPQHF. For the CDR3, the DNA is TGTGCCAGCAGTGGGGGGGACTATCAGCCCCAGCATTTT.

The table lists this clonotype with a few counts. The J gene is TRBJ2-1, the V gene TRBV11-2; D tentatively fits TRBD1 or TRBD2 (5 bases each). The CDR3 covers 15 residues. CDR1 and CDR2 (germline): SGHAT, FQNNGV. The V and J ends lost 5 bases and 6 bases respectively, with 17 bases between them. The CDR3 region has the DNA TGTGCCAGCAGCCCCGGGACGCCTAGTGTCAATGAGCAGTTCTTC. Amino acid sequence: CASSPGTPSVNEQFF.

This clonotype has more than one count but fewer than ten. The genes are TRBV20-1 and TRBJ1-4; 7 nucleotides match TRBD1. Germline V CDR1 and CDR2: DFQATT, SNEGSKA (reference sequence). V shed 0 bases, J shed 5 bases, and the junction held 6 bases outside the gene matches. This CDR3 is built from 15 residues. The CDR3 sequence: CSARDQGGGNEKLFF. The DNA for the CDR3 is TGCAGTGCTAGAGATCAAGGGGGCGGGAATGAAAAACTGTTTTTT.

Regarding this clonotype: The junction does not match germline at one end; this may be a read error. The CDR3 region has the DNA TGTGCCACCAGCAGGCCGGGACAGGGGGCGCTTTCTGGGACCAACGTCCTGACTTTC. Its translation is CATSRPGQGALSGTNVLTF. The chain carries TRBV15 and TRBJ2-6; 12 nucleotides match TRBD1. The CDR3 consists of 19 residues. The germline V gene has CDR1 LNHNV and CDR2 YYDKDF (reference sequence).

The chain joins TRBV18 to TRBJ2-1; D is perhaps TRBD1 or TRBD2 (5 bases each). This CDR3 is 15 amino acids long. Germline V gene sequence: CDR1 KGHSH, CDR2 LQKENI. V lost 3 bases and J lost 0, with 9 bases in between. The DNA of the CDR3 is TGTGCCAGCTCACCGGTGGGGGACTCCTACAATGAGCAGTTCTTC. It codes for CASSPVGDSYNEQFF.

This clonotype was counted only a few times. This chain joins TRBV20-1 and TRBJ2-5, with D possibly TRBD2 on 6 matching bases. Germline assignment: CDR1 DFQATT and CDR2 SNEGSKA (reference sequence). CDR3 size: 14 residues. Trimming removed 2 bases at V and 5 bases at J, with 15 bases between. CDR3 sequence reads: CSARFGSGRETQYF. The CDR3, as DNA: TGCAGTGCTAGATTCGGGAGTGGGCGGGAGACCCAGTACTTC.

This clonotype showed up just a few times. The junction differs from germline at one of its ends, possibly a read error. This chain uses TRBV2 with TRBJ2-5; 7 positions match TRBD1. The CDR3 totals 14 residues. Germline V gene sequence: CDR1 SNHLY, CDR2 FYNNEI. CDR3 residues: CASRDRRVYETQCF. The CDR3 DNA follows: TGTGCCAGCAGGGACAGGCGGGTCTATGAGACCCAGTGCTTC. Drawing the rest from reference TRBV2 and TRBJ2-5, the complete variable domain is EPEVTQTPSHQVTQMGQEVILRCVPISNHLYFYWYRQILGQKVEFLVSFYNNEISEKSEIFDDQFSVERPDGSNFTLKIRSTKLEDSAMYFCASRDRRVYETQCFGPGTRLLVL.

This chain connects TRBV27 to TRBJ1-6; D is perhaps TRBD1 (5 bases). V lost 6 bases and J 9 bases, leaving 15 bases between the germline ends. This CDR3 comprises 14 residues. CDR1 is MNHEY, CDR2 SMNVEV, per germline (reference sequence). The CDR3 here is CASSRVLGVSPLHF. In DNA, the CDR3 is TGTGCCAGCAGCAGGGTTCTTGGGGTTTCACCCCTCCACTTT.

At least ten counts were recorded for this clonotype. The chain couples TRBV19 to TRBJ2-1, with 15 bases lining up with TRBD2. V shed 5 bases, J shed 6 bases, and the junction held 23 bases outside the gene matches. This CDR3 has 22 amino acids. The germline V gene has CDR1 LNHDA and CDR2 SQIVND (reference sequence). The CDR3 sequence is CASSDRFRTSGRADERSNEQFF. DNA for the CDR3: TGTGCCAGTAGTGACCGATTCCGGACTAGCGGGAGGGCCGACGAACGCAGCAATGAGCAGTTCTTC. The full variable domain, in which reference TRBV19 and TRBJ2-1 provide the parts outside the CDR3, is DGGITQSPKYLFRKEGQNVTLSCEQNLNHDAMYWYRQDPGQGLRLIYYSQIVNDFQKGDIAEGYSVSREKKESFPLTVTSAQKNPTAFYLCASSDRFRTSGRADERSNEQFFGPGTRLTVL.

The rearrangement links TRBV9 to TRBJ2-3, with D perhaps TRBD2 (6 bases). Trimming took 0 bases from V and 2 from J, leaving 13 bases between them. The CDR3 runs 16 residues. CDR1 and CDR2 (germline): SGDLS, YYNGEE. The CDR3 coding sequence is TGTGCCAGCAGCGTAGAGGGTGCGGGACTCACAGATACGCAGTATTTT. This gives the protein CASSVEGAGLTDTQYF.

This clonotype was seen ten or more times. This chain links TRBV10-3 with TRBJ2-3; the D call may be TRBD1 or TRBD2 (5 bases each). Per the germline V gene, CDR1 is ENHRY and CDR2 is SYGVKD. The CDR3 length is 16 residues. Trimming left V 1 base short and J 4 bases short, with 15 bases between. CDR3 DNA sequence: TGTGCCATCAGTGAGTTTGACGGGGCCGGGGCAGATACGCAGTATTTT. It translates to CAISEFDGAGADTQYF.

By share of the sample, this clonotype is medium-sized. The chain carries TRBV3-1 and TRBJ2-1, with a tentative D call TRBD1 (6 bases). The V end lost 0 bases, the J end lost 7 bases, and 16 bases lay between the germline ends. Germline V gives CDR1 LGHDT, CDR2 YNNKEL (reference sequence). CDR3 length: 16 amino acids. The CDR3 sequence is CASSQDRRDRGNEQFF. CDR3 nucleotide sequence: TGTGCCAGCAGCCAAGATCGAAGGGATAGGGGGAATGAGCAGTTCTTC.